One TCR beta chain is described in this entry. This record comes from a study of blood T cell repertoires in COVID-19. Study at large: From the United States, Italy and Spain came samples of acute and convalescent COVID-19. From T cells, B-cell-depleted T cells, or PBMCs came the material, which was cDNA or gDNA.

The V and J ends lost 5 bases and 7 bases, in that order; junction bases with no gene match: 10. The CDR3 has 15 residues. Germline-derived CDR1 and CDR2 are MDHEN and SYDVKM. The authors' processing: Nucleated cell number was recorded as an estimate derived from reference gene primer amplification. TCRdb's copy holds only in-frame clones and misses some; the assay was immunoSEQ multiplex PCR. Clone size and the V and J calls come from that table; the DNA yielded D and trimming. The sample holds tens of thousands of clones; roughly 86% are singletons and the top ten take more than 5.5%. The sequence came from a woman aged 45-65 years with acute or convalescent COVID-19. The chain uses TRBV28 and TRBJ2-1; 8 nucleotides line up with TRBD1. Sequencing was performed on peripheral blood. The CDR3 nucleotides are TGTGCCAGCAGTCCAGGACAGGGAAGGCCAAATGAGCAGTTCTTC. This translates into CASSPGQGRPNEQFF.